These T cell receptor beta chains were read from a single sample in a study of blood T cells in healthy people across ages. TCRdb fed the 5' RACE reads into MiXCR, producing one record per CDR3 protein. Here the sample spans about 1.4 million distinct CDR3 sequences, approximately 60% being singletons. Input material: blood. The receptors originated from a man aged 18 to 30 in good health. The CDR3 runs from the conserved cysteine through the conserved F or W. A D gene is named only where the DNA matches it firmly. Only part of the rows carry a size: once, few, many, or a class if the clone is expanded.

j_gene: TRBJ1-5; d_gene: .; v_gene: TRBV10-3; abundance: .; CDR3nt: TGTGCCACCGGACTGGACAATCAGCCCCAGCATTTT; CDR3aa: CATGLDNQPQHF
j_gene: TRBJ2-5; d_gene: .; v_gene: TRBV7-9; abundance: .; CDR3nt: TGTGCCAGCAGCTTATTAGCGGCCCAAGAGACCCAGTACTTC; CDR3aa: CASSLLAAQETQYF
j_gene: TRBJ1-1; d_gene: .; v_gene: TRBV10-3; abundance: .; CDR3nt: TGTGCCATCAGTGCCAACAGCAAGAACACTGAAGCTTTCTTT; CDR3aa: CAISANSKNTEAFF
j_gene: TRBJ2-1; d_gene: TRBD2; v_gene: TRBV7-6; abundance: .; CDR3nt: TGTGCCAGCAGCTTAGTGGCTAGCGGGAGCTATGAGCAGTTCTTC; CDR3aa: CASSLVASGSYEQFF
j_gene: TRBJ2-1; d_gene: .; v_gene: TRBV20-1; abundance: once; CDR3nt: TGCAGTGCTAGAGATGGCCTAGCGAAAGCTGAGCAGTTCTTC; CDR3aa: CSARDGLAKAEQFF
j_gene: TRBJ2-1; d_gene: .; v_gene: TRBV12-3/TRBV12-4; abundance: .; CDR3nt: TGTGCCAGCAGTTCTACAGGGACCGTGCTCTACAATGAGCAGTTCTTC; CDR3aa: CASSSTGTVLYNEQFF
j_gene: TRBJ2-7; d_gene: .; v_gene: TRBV12-3/TRBV12-4; abundance: .; CDR3nt: TGTGCCAGCAGCGGGGCAGGGCCTTACGAGCAGTACTTC; CDR3aa: CASSGAGPYEQYF
j_gene: TRBJ2-1; d_gene: .; v_gene: TRBV6-2/TRBV6-3; abundance: few; CDR3nt: TGTGCCAGCAGTTACTCGATAGCAGGACACCTGAATGAGCAGTTCTTC; CDR3aa: CASSYSIAGHLNEQFF
j_gene: TRBJ2-1; d_gene: .; v_gene: TRBV4-2; abundance: few; CDR3nt: TGTGCCAGCAGCCAAGATACGGGACTTGGCAATGAGCAGTTCTTC; CDR3aa: CASSQDTGLGNEQFF
j_gene: TRBJ2-7; d_gene: TRBD1; v_gene: TRBV6-2/TRBV6-3; abundance: .; CDR3nt: TGTGCCAGCAGTTCCTCCATGGACAGGCGTAGGTACGAGCAGTACTTC; CDR3aa: CASSSSMDRRRYEQYF
j_gene: TRBJ2-1; d_gene: TRBD2; v_gene: TRBV12-3/TRBV12-4; abundance: .; CDR3nt: TGTGCCAGCTCATCCTGGGAGGGTAGTAACAATGAGCAGTTCTTC; CDR3aa: CASSSWEGSNNEQFF
j_gene: TRBJ2-3; d_gene: TRBD1; v_gene: TRBV4-2; abundance: .; CDR3nt: TGTGCCAGCAGCGCTCCGGGACAGGGGGCGTATACGCAGTATTTT; CDR3aa: CASSAPGQGAYTQYF
j_gene: TRBJ1-2; d_gene: .; v_gene: TRBV9; abundance: few; CDR3nt: TGTGCCAGCAGCGCCCGTTTTGGTCCAAAAGGGGACTATGGCTACACCTTC; CDR3aa: CASSARFGPKGDYGYTF
j_gene: TRBJ2-3; d_gene: .; v_gene: TRBV21-1; abundance: .; CDR3nt: TGTGCCAGCAGCAAAGCGCGGAAGGGGGCTAGCACAGATACGCAGTATTTT; CDR3aa: CASSKARKGASTDTQYF
j_gene: TRBJ2-3; d_gene: .; v_gene: TRBV2; abundance: few; CDR3nt: TGTGCCAGCAGTGAGCTGCTAGCTGGAAGTGCGGATACGCAGTATTTT; CDR3aa: CASSELLAGSADTQYF
j_gene: TRBJ1-2; d_gene: .; v_gene: TRBV20-1; abundance: few; CDR3nt: TGCAGTGCTAGAGTTATAGGGGAAGCGGATGGCTACACCTTC; CDR3aa: CSARVIGEADGYTF
j_gene: TRBJ2-6; d_gene: .; v_gene: TRBV2; abundance: .; CDR3nt: TGTGCCAGCAAGTTACGTGGGTCTGGGGCCAACGTCCTGACTTTC; CDR3aa: CASKLRGSGANVLTF
j_gene: TRBJ2-1; d_gene: .; v_gene: TRBV11-2; abundance: .; CDR3nt: TGTGCCAGCGGGGGCGGGAGAACCGGTGAGCAGTTCTTC; CDR3aa: CASGGGRTGEQFF
j_gene: TRBJ2-7; d_gene: .; v_gene: TRBV6-6; abundance: .; CDR3nt: TGTGCCAGCTTACCGGGGAGTTCCTACGAGCAGTACTTC; CDR3aa: CASLPGSSYEQYF
j_gene: TRBJ2-7; d_gene: .; v_gene: TRBV5-1; abundance: few; CDR3nt: TGCGCCAGCAGCTCGACACGTTCCTACGAGCAGTACTTC; CDR3aa: CASSSTRSYEQYF
j_gene: TRBJ2-7; d_gene: TRBD1; v_gene: TRBV12-3/TRBV12-4; abundance: few; CDR3nt: TGTGCCAGCAGCCTCCAGGGGGAGTACGAGCAGTACTTC; CDR3aa: CASSLQGEYEQYF
j_gene: TRBJ2-7; d_gene: TRBD2; v_gene: TRBV7-2; abundance: .; CDR3nt: TGTGCCAGCAGCTATGACGGGAGGACGTACGAGCAGTACTTC; CDR3aa: CASSYDGRTYEQYF
j_gene: TRBJ2-3; d_gene: TRBD2; v_gene: TRBV5-6; abundance: .; CDR3nt: TGTGCCAGCAGCAGTACCGGGCGGGAGTTGGAGCAGTATTTT; CDR3aa: CASSSTGRELEQYF
j_gene: TRBJ1-4; d_gene: TRBD1; v_gene: TRBV20-1; abundance: .; CDR3nt: TGCGGAACCAGGGGGGTCTGGGAAAAACTGTTTTTT; CDR3aa: CGTRGVWEKLFF
j_gene: TRBJ1-2; d_gene: .; v_gene: TRBV29-1; abundance: few; CDR3nt: TGCAGCGTTGCCCGACAGACTAACTATGGCTACACCTTC; CDR3aa: CSVARQTNYGYTF
j_gene: TRBJ2-7; d_gene: .; v_gene: TRBV6-6; abundance: .; CDR3nt: TGTGCCAGCAGTTACACGGGTGTCTACGAGCAGTACTTC; CDR3aa: CASSYTGVYEQYF
j_gene: TRBJ2-7; d_gene: .; v_gene: TRBV4-2; abundance: .; CDR3nt: TGTGCCAGCAGCCCTATGGACACATCCTACAATGAGCAGTACTTC; CDR3aa: CASSPMDTSYNEQYF
j_gene: TRBJ2-1; d_gene: .; v_gene: TRBV12-3/TRBV12-4; abundance: .; CDR3nt: TGTGCCAGCACCCCCGAGTTCTTC; CDR3aa: CASTPEFF
j_gene: TRBJ2-4; d_gene: .; v_gene: TRBV10-2; abundance: .; CDR3nt: TGCGCCAGCAGTGAGTCGGCCCTAGCCAAAAACATTCAGTACTTC; CDR3aa: CASSESALAKNIQYF
j_gene: TRBJ2-5; d_gene: TRBD1; v_gene: TRBV11-2; abundance: .; CDR3nt: TGTGCCAGCAACCGCCCGAGACAGGGATTAGAGACCCAGTACTTC; CDR3aa: CASNRPRQGLETQYF
j_gene: TRBJ1-1; d_gene: .; v_gene: TRBV20-1; abundance: .; CDR3nt: TGCAGTGCTAGCTTTCACCTAGATGAAGCTTTCTTT; CDR3aa: CSASFHLDEAFF
j_gene: TRBJ2-3; d_gene: .; v_gene: TRBV2; abundance: few; CDR3nt: TGTGCCAGCAGTGAAGGGGAGAGCACAGATACGCAGTATTTT; CDR3aa: CASSEGESTDTQYF
j_gene: TRBJ2-1; d_gene: TRBD2; v_gene: TRBV20-1; abundance: .; CDR3nt: TGCAGTGCTAGAGAAGCCTTCCGGGAGGGGGAAACCTACAATGAGCAGTTCTTC; CDR3aa: CSAREAFREGETYNEQFF
j_gene: TRBJ1-2; d_gene: .; v_gene: TRBV6-1; abundance: .; CDR3nt: TGTGCCAGCAGTGAAGCGCTCCAGCCGGAGGGTGGCTACACCTTC; CDR3aa: CASSEALQPEGGYTF
j_gene: TRBJ2-5; d_gene: .; v_gene: TRBV9; abundance: few; CDR3nt: TGTGCCAGCAGCGTAGCGGGGGCGCCAAAAGAGACCCAGTACTTC; CDR3aa: CASSVAGAPKETQYF
j_gene: TRBJ2-7; d_gene: .; v_gene: TRBV19; abundance: .; CDR3nt: TGTGCCAGTAGTATCAGCGGAACCTACGAGCAGTACTTC; CDR3aa: CASSISGTYEQYF
j_gene: TRBJ2-2; d_gene: TRBD2; v_gene: TRBV12-3/TRBV12-4; abundance: few; CDR3nt: TGTGCCAGCAGTTTAACGGGACTAGCGTCCGGGGAGCTGTTTTTT; CDR3aa: CASSLTGLASGELFF
j_gene: TRBJ2-7; d_gene: .; v_gene: TRBV29-1; abundance: .; CDR3nt: TGCAGCGTTGTAAGCCCCTGGAAGGAAGGCGAGCAGTACTTC; CDR3aa: CSVVSPWKEGEQYF
j_gene: TRBJ2-7; d_gene: .; v_gene: TRBV10-1; abundance: .; CDR3nt: TGCGCCAGCAGTGAGTCTGGCACCCAGGGGACCCGGCAGTACTTC; CDR3aa: CASSESGTQGTRQYF
j_gene: TRBJ1-5; d_gene: TRBD1; v_gene: TRBV10-3; abundance: few; CDR3nt: TGTGCCATCAGTGATGGGACAGGGGTTCAGCCCCAGCATTTT; CDR3aa: CAISDGTGVQPQHF
j_gene: TRBJ2-5; d_gene: .; v_gene: TRBV6-2/TRBV6-3; abundance: .; CDR3nt: TGTGCCAGCAGCTCCCTGGGACACTTTCAAGAGACCCAGTACTTC; CDR3aa: CASSSLGHFQETQYF
j_gene: TRBJ2-1; d_gene: .; v_gene: TRBV4-3; abundance: .; CDR3nt: TGCGCATTGCACTGGGGAGGCGAGCAGTTCTTC; CDR3aa: CALHWGGEQFF
j_gene: TRBJ2-7; d_gene: .; v_gene: TRBV20-1; abundance: .; CDR3nt: TGCAGTGCTAGAATATCGGGCCTACCCTCCTACGAGCAGTACTTC; CDR3aa: CSARISGLPSYEQYF
j_gene: TRBJ1-2; d_gene: .; v_gene: TRBV3-1; abundance: .; CDR3nt: TGTGCCAGCAGCCCCCATGGGTTCGGCTACACCTTC; CDR3aa: CASSPHGFGYTF
j_gene: TRBJ2-1; d_gene: TRBD1; v_gene: TRBV28; abundance: .; CDR3nt: TGTGCCAGCAGTCCACCACAGGGGAGCAGGACCTACAATGAGCAGTTCTTC; CDR3aa: CASSPPQGSRTYNEQFF
j_gene: TRBJ2-7; d_gene: .; v_gene: TRBV11-2; abundance: few; CDR3nt: TGTGCCAGCAAACAATACTCCTACGAGCAGTACTTC; CDR3aa: CASKQYSYEQYF